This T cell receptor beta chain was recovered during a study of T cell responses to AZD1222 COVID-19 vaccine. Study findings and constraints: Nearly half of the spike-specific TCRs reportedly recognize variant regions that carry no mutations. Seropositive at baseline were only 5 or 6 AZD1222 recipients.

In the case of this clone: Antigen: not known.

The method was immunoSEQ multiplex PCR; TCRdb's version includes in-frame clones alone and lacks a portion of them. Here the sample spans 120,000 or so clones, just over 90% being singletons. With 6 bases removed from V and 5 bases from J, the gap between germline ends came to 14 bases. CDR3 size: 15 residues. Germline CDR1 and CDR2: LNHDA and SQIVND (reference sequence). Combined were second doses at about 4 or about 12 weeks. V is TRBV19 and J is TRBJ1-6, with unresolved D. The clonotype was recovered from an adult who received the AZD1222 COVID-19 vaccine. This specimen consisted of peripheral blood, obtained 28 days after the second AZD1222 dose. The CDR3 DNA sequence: TGTGCCAGTAGGCTACTGGAGGTGGATAATTCACCCCTCCACTTT. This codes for CASRLLEVDNSPLHF.